Each of the 8 T cell receptor beta chains below was sequenced from the same sample in a study of intratumoral heterogeneity in liver cancer. Generated by immunoSEQ multiplex PCR, the TCRdb table keeps only in-frame clones and is missing some. The table records about 6,600 clones, around 50% of them present only once. Tumour samples came from separate, distinct regions of the hepatocellular carcinoma nodule. The material was tumor tissue, obtained before any cancer treatment. The receptors were gathered from a man between 65 and 80 years old with hepatocellular carcinoma.

This sequence joins TRBV21-1 and TRBJ2-3; the listed D gene, TRBD2, was not tested against the DNA. TRBV21-1 is given as a pseudogene. The CDR3 is 18 residues long. CDR3: CASSKEVGTSGGADTQYF. Written as DNA, the CDR3 is TGTGCCAGCAGCAAAGAAGTAGGGACTAGCGGGGGTGCAGATACGCAGTATTTT.

This clone is termed medium-sized. CDR3 DNA: TGCGCCAGCAGCCAAGAAATTGAGGGTTCTAATCAGCCCCAGCATTTT. It specifies CASSQEIEGSNQPQHF. The chain employs TRBV4-1 and TRBJ1-5; unclear D gene. V was trimmed by 0 bases and J by 4 bases, leaving 13 bases between them. The CDR3 is made up of 16 amino acids. Germline V gene data show CDR1 as MGHRA and CDR2 as YSYEKL.

In its sample, this clone was seen a few times. In nucleotides, the CDR3 is TGTGCCAGCAGCCCATCATCGACCGGGAACTATGGCTACACCTTC. Translation: CASSPSSTGNYGYTF. The V call is TRBV7-8, the J call TRBJ1-2; D not certain. The CDR3 spans 15 residues. V shed 5 bases and J shed 2 bases, with 15 bases lying between them. Germline V gene lookup returns CDR1 SGHVS and CDR2 FQNEAQ.

V is TRBV19 and J is TRBJ1-1, with a possible D match to TRBD1 (5 bases). The CDR3 is made up of 15 amino acids. In germline, CDR1 is LNHDA, CDR2 SQIVND (reference sequence). V was cut by 5 bases and J by 0 bases, with 13 bases left in between. The CDR3 nucleotides are TGTGCCAGTAGTGTGGCAGGGAGGGTGAACACTGAAGCTTTCTTT. This sequence encodes CASSVAGRVNTEAFF. The full variable domain, its missing parts supplied by reference TRBV19 and TRBJ1-1, is DGGITQSPKYLFRKEGQNVTLSCEQNLNHDAMYWYRQDPGQGLRLIYYSQIVNDFQKGDIAEGYSVSREKKESFPLTVTSAQKNPTAFYLCASSVAGRVNTEAFFGQGTRLTVV.

This clone was seen a single time. The CDR3 sequence: CASSIGTGSSGNTIYF. DNA of the CDR3: TGTGCCAGCAGCATCGGGACAGGGAGCTCTGGAAACACCATATATTTT. J is TRBJ1-3 and V is TRBV7-2; 9 bases agree with TRBD1. This CDR3 spans 16 amino acids. Germline-derived CDR1 and CDR2 are SGHTA and FQGNSA. With V trimmed by 5 bases and J by 0 bases, 5 bases remained unmatched.

J is TRBJ2-7 and V is TRBV7-9, with D hard to call. The CDR3 spans 13 residues. Germline values: CDR1 SEHNR, CDR2 FQNEAQ (reference sequence). V was shortened by 5 bases and J by 3 bases, with 11 bases between the two germline ends. DNA of the CDR3: TGTGCCAGCAGCGAACACGGTGACTACGAGCAGTACGTC. Translated, it gives CASSEHGDYEQYV.

This clone is medium-sized in the sample. J is TRBJ2-1 and V is TRBV7-9; TRBD2 aligns across 7 bases. The CDR3 spans 14 residues. V gave up 0 bases and J gave up 6 bases; unmatched junction bases: 2. Germline CDR1 is SEHNR and CDR2 is FQNEAQ (reference sequence). The CDR3 loop reads CASSLASSGNEQFF. The CDR3 region has the DNA TGTGCCAGCAGCTTAGCCTCTAGCGGCAATGAGCAGTTCTTC.

The chain combines TRBV7-9 with TRBJ2-3; D may be TRBD1 or TRBD2 (6 bases each). The V and J ends lost 5 bases and 3 bases respectively, with 21 bases between them. The germline CDR1 and CDR2 sequences are SEHNR and FQNEAQ (reference sequence). The CDR3 sequence is 17 residues long. The CDR3 DNA is TGTGCCAGCAGCCCCAGCGGGCCAGGGGCTGGGACAGATACGCAGTATTTT. The encoded protein is CASSPSGPGAGTDTQYF.